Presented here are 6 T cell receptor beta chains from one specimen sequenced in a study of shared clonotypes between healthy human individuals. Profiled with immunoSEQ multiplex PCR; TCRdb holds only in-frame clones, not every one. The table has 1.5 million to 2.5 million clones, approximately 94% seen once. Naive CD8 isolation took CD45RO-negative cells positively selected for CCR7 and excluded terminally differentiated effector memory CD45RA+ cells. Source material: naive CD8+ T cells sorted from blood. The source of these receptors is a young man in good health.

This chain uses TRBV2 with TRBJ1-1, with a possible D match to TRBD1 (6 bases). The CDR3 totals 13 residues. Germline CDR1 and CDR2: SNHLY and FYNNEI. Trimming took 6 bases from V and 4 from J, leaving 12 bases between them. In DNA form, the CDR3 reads TGTGCCAGCAGGGTACAGGGTTCCACTGAAGCTTTCTTT. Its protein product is CASRVQGSTEAFF.

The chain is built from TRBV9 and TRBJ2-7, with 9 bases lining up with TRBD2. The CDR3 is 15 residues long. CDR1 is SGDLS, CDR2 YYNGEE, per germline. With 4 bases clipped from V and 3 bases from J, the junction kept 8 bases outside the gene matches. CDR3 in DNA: TGTGCCAGCAGCCCGGGGACTAGCTGGGACTACGAGCAGTACTTC. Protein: CASSPGTSWDYEQYF.

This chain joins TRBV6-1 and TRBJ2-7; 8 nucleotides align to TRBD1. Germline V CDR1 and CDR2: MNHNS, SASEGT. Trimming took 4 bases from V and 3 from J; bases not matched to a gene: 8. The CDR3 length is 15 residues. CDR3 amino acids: CASSVRDRTYYEQYF. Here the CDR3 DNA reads TGTGCCAGCAGTGTTCGGGACAGGACCTACTACGAGCAGTACTTC.

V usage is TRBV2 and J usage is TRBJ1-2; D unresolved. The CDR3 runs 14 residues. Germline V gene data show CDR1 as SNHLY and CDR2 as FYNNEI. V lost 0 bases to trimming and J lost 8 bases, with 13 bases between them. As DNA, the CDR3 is TGTGCCAGCAGTGAAGCGCATACCGGGCTCGGCTACACCTTC. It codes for CASSEAHTGLGYTF.

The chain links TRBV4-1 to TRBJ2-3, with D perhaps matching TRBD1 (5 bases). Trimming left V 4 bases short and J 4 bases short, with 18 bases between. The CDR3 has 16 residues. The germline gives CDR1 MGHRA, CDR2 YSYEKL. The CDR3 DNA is TGCGCCAGCAGCCCCCGGGCAGGGTATAACTCAGATACGCAGTATTTT. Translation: CASSPRAGYNSDTQYF.

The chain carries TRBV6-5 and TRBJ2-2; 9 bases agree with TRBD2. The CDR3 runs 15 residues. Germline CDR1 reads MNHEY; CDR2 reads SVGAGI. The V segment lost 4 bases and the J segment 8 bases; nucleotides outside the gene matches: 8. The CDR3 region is CASSSSNLAGGELFF. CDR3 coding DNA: TGTGCCAGCAGTTCATCTAACCTAGCGGGGGGGGAGCTGTTTTTT.